These T cell receptor beta chains were read from a single sample in a study of sequential checkpoint blockade in melanoma. TCRdb's copy holds only in-frame clones and misses some; the assay was immunoSEQ multiplex PCR. The sample shows some 10,000 clones, less than 25% of them seen only once. The starting material was tumor tissue (inferred from file names), obtained from a patient given nivolumab and ipilimumab in sequence. These receptors originate from a human donor with melanoma. Both conserved end residues are part of each CDR3. A D gene is named only where the DNA matches it firmly. Size tells how often a clone was seen (once, few, many) or the class of an expanded clone, and some rows leave it out.

size	V	J	D	DNA	CDR3
few	TRBV7-4	TRBJ2-1	TRBD2	TGTGCCAGCAGTTTTTTTCCGGGACTAGCGGGGAATGAGCAGTTCTTC	CASSFFPGLAGNEQFF
few	TRBV21-1	TRBJ2-7	NA	NA	CASSVADGTGVLEQYF
many	TRBV11-3	TRBJ2-7	TRBD1	TGTGCCAGCAGCGCAGGACAGGGGCCCCCCTACGAGCAGTACTTC	CASSAGQGPPYEQYF
NA	TRBV11-3	TRBJ2-3	NA	TGTGCCAGCATTCCCGGGGGCAGGGGGAGCGCAGATACGCAGTATTTT	CASIPGGRGSADTQYF
medium-sized	TRBV30	TRBJ2-3	NA	TGTGCCTGGAGTGTAGGGCTAGCAAAGAGCACAGATACGCAGTATTTT	CAWSVGLAKSTDTQYF
many	TRBV11-3	TRBJ2-2	NA	TGTGCCAGCAGCCCCGGTTCGGACTACCTGAACACCGGGGAGCTGTTTTTT	CASSPGSDYLNTGELFF
many	TRBV5-3	TRBJ2-7	TRBD2	TGTGCCAGAAGCTTGACTAGCGGGAGAAGGCCTCTCTACGAGCAGTACTTC	CARSLTSGRRPLYEQYF
few	TRBV28	TRBJ1-1	NA	TGTGCCAGCAGTTTGGTGGGGAACACTGAAGCTTTCTTT	CASSLVGNTEAFF
NA	TRBV6-8	TRBJ2-6	NA	TGTGCCAGCAAACCAGGAGCCTCTGGGGCCAACGTCCTGACTTTC	CASKPGASGANVLTF
many	TRBV11-3	TRBJ2-3	NA	TGTGCCAGCAGCTTAGTTAGGGCGGGACAGTCGAGCACAGATACGCAGTATTTT	CASSLVRAGQSSTDTQYF
many	TRBV11-3	TRBJ2-7	TRBD2	TGTGCCAGCAGCCCCACAGCGGGAGGATATACCTACGAGCAGTACTTC	CASSPTAGGYTYEQYF
few	TRBV5-1	TRBJ2-3	TRBD2	TGCGCCAGCAGCCGGGGACTAGCGGGCACCGCAGATACGCAGTATTTT	CASSRGLAGTADTQYF
medium-sized	TRBV11-3	TRBJ2-7	NA	TGTGCCAGCAGCTTAGGGGGTGGCAGGGTAGTACACGAGCAGTACTTC	CASSLGGGRVVHEQYF
few	TRBV7-5	TRBJ2-2	NA	TGTGCCAGCAGCCTGGGTAGCGGGAGGCTCACCGGGGAGCTGTTTTTT	CASSLGSGRLTGELFF
few	TRBV30	TRBJ2-2	TRBD1	TGTGCCTGGATGGGGGCGACAGGGACCCTTTCCGGGGAGCTGTTTTTT	CAWMGATGTLSGELFF
few	TRBV15	TRBJ1-1	NA	TGTGCCACCAGCAGAGGGGGAGATATCGCTGAAGCTTTCTTT	CATSRGGDIAEAFF
NA	TRBV11-3	TRBJ1-4	TRBD1	TGTGCCAGCAGCCCCGGACAGGCCGGTGGTGAAAAACTGTTTTTT	CASSPGQAGGEKLFF
NA	TRBV29-1	TRBJ2-1	NA	TGCAGCGTTTCCGGGACAACAAGCTCCTACAATGAGCAGTTCTTC	CSVSGTTSSYNEQFF
few	TRBV28	TRBJ2-3	NA	TGTGCCAGCATTGGGGGATATAACACAGATACGCAGTATTTT	CASIGGYNTDTQYF
NA	TRBV19	TRBJ1-6	TRBD1	TGTGCCAGTAGTATCACCGCCCCCGGGACAGGGGGTTTTAATTCACCCCTCCACTTT	CASSITAPGTGGFNSPLHF
large	TRBV23-1	TRBJ1-5	NA	TGCGCCAGCAGCCAAGAATGGCAAGTGAATCAGCCCCAGCATTTT	CASSQEWQVNQPQHF
NA	TRBV10-2	TRBJ2-3	NA	TGCGCCAGCAGTGATGCCAGGCCTGACGATACGCAGTATTTT	CASSDARPDDTQYF
medium-sized	TRBV28	TRBJ2-1	NA	TGTGCCAGCAGTATGGGCCTCTACTTCTTCGAGCAGTTCTTC	CASSMGLYFFEQFF
NA	TRBV19	TRBJ1-1	TRBD1	TGTGCCAGTAGTATTCTAGTCTCGGACGACAGGGCGAACACTGAAGCTTTCTTT	CASSILVSDDRANTEAFF
NA	TRBV11-3	TRBJ1-6	NA	TGTGCCAGCAGCTTAGTGGGTGGGAACTCACCCCTCCACTTT	CASSLVGGNSPLHF
many	TRBV11-3	TRBJ1-5	TRBD1	TGTGCCAGCAGCCGAAGAAGACAGGGGCAAAGCAATCAGCCCCAGCATTTT	CASSRRRQGQSNQPQHF
many	TRBV11-3	TRBJ1-2	NA	TGTGCCAGCAGCTTAGGTGGGAGGGACTATGGCTACACCTTC	CASSLGGRDYGYTF
NA	TRBV6-8	TRBJ2-2	NA	TGTGCCAGCAGTTACAGAGCTACCGGGGAGCTGTTTTTT	CASSYRATGELFF
many	TRBV11-3	TRBJ2-3	NA	TGTGCCAGCAGCCCCTTCCGAGGAAGCACAGATACGCAGTATTTT	CASSPFRGSTDTQYF
few	TRBV11-3	TRBJ2-2	NA	TGTGCCAGCAGCTCAAGGATACCGGACCTGGTCAACACCGGGGAGCTGTTTTTT	CASSSRIPDLVNTGELFF
NA	TRBV5-1	TRBJ2-7	NA	TGCGCCAGCAGCCCGGGACACTACAGCTCCTACGAGCAGTACTTC	CASSPGHYSSYEQYF
few	TRBV9	TRBJ1-1	TRBD1	TGTGCCAGCAGCGTAAGCCTCACGGACAGGGGGAACACTGAAGCTTTCTTT	CASSVSLTDRGNTEAFF
medium-sized	TRBV6-8	TRBJ2-2	TRBD2	TGTGCCAGCAGTGAGCGGGGCGGCTTGAACACCGGGGAGCTGTTTTTT	CASSERGGLNTGELFF
many	TRBV11-3	TRBJ1-5	NA	TGTGCCAGCAGCTTAGATAGCTCAGGGCAGGGGCAGCCCCAGCATTTT	CASSLDSSGQGQPQHF
NA	TRBV6-8	TRBJ2-7	TRBD1	TGTGCCAGCAGCGTCCCCCTTTACCCGACAGGGGGCGGCGAGCAGTACTTC	CASSVPLYPTGGGEQYF
many	TRBV9	TRBJ2-3	TRBD1	TGTGCCAGCAGCATTCAGGGGGCCCCCACAGATACGCAGTATTTT	CASSIQGAPTDTQYF
few	TRBV9	TRBJ2-2	NA	TGTGCCAGCAGCACACGACAGAGTAACACCGGGGAGCTGTTTTTT	CASSTRQSNTGELFF
NA	TRBV18	TRBJ2-3	NA	TGTGCCAGCTCACCAATAGGGGGAGATACGCAGTATTTT	CASSPIGGDTQYF
NA	TRBV6-7	TRBJ1-4	NA	TGTGCCAGCAGGGGGCCAGAAAAACTGTTTTTT	CASRGPEKLFF
few	TRBV9	TRBJ2-7	NA	TGTGCCAGCATGCTCCTGTTACGGAGACCCTACGAGCAGTACTTC	CASMLLLRRPYEQYF
NA	TRBV18	TRBJ2-7	NA	TGTGCCAGCTCACCCAGGGCGGGGCCGACCTACGAGCAGTACTTC	CASSPRAGPTYEQYF
many	TRBV6-8	TRBJ2-2	TRBD2	TGTGCCAGCACCCGGGGGGCGGGAGGGCCCTTCGGGGAGCTGTTTTTT	CASTRGAGGPFGELFF
few	TRBV30	TRBJ1-5	NA	TGTGCCTGGAGTGCCAGGGACAATCAGCCCCAGCATTTT	CAWSARDNQPQHF
NA	TRBV7-6	TRBJ1-5	NA	TGTGCCAGCAGCTTAAATGGGGGGCTTCAGCCCCAGCATTTT	CASSLNGGLQPQHF
NA	TRBV7-4	TRBJ2-1	NA	TGTGCCAGCAGCTTTAGCGGATACAATGAGCAGTTCTTC	CASSFSGYNEQFF
NA	TRBV12-5	TRBJ1-6	NA	TGTGCTAGTGGTTTGGGACACTCACCCCTCCACTTT	CASGLGHSPLHF
NA	TRBV6-8	TRBJ1-5	NA	TGTGCCAGCAGTTACTCAACAGTGGCGCCCCAGCATTTT	CASSYSTVAPQHF
few	TRBV19	TRBJ1-4	NA	TGTGCCAGTAGTATCCTCACAGGACCGTCTAATGAAAAACTGTTTTTT	CASSILTGPSNEKLFF
large	TRBV12-5	TRBJ2-5	TRBD2	TGTGCTAGTGGTTTGGGTCTAGCGGGACCCCAAGAGACCCAGTACTTC	CASGLGLAGPQETQYF
few	TRBV30	TRBJ1-1	TRBD1	TGTGCCTGGAGGTTGGGGGCAGGGGGCTTGAACACTGAAGCTTTCTTT	CAWRLGAGGLNTEAFF
few	TRBV6-8	TRBJ2-7	TRBD2	TGTGCCAGCAGTTTGGGACTAGCCGGAGGGGAATTC	CASSLGLAGGEF
NA	TRBV30	TRBJ2-7	NA	TGTGCCTGGATTACAGGCCAAAGATCCTACGAGCAGTACTTC	CAWITGQRSYEQYF
NA	TRBV30	TRBJ2-4	NA	TGTGCCTGGAGTGTAGCTGGGTTCCCTGCCAAAAACATTCAGTACTTC	CAWSVAGFPAKNIQYF
few	TRBV11-3	TRBJ2-1	TRBD2	TGTGCCAGCAGCTGGGGGGGGACTAGCGGGAGAGGTGAGCAGTTCTTC	CASSWGGTSGRGEQFF
NA	TRBV18	TRBJ1-4	TRBD1	TGTGCCAGCTCACCACCGGACAGGGGAACGCAAAAACTGTTTTTT	CASSPPDRGTQKLFF